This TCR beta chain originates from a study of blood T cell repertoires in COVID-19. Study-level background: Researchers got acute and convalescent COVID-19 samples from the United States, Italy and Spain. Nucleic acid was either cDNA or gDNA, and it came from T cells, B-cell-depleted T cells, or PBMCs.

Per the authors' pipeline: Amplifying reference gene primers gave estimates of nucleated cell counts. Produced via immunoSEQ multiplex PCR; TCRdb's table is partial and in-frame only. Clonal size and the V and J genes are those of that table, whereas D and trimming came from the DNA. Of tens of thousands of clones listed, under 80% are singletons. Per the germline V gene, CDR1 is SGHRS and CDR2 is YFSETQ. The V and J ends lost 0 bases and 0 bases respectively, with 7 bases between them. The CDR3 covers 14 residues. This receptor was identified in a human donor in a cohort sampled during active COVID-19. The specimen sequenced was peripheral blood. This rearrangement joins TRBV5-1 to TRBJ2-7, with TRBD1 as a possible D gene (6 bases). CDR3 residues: CASSLADSSYEQYF. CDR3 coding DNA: TGCGCCAGCAGCTTGGCGGACAGCTCCTACGAGCAGTACTTC.